The next 21 T cell receptor beta chains were all read from a single sample in a study of response to subunit inactivated influenza vaccine. MiXCR was run by TCRdb on the RT-PCR reads, yielding one entry per CDR3 protein. The table shows about 540,000 distinct CDR3 sequences, with under 25% occurring only once. This same sample was also part of a study on T cells expressing NK-cell markers. Per that paper: Scientists made TCR beta cDNA using 5'RACE template switching with UMIs.

The sample in question was CD4+ T cells sorted from PBMCs, obtained 11 to 12 days after vaccination. The receptors were sampled from a man aged 50-60 years who received an inactivated influenza vaccine.

This rearrangement joins TRBV30 to TRBJ2-1, with TRBD2 as a possible D gene (6 bases). V lost 2 bases and J lost 3, with 11 bases in between. The CDR3 runs 14 residues. Looked up from germline, CDR1 is GTSNPN and CDR2 is SVGIG (reference sequence). The CDR3 nucleotides read TGTGCCTGGAGTATCGGGACTCACTACAATGAGCAGTTCTTC. Translated: CAWSIGTHYNEQFF.

This clonotype was detected a few times. This chain uses TRBV7-2 with TRBJ2-3; D not resolved. Germline V gives CDR1 SGHTA, CDR2 FQGNSA. With 5 bases removed from V and 4 bases from J, the gap between germline ends came to 10 bases. The CDR3 consists of 13 residues. The CDR3 DNA follows: TGTGCCAGCAGCCCCCGTGTTTCAGATACGCAGTATTTT. This encodes CASSPRVSDTQYF.

This clonotype has at least ten counts. The chain is built from TRBV7-2 and TRBJ2-5, with 7 bases fitting TRBD1. Germline V lookup: CDR1 SGHTA, CDR2 FQGNSA. The CDR3 is made up of 14 amino acids. V shed 4 bases, J shed 4 bases, and the junction held 6 bases outside the gene matches. This chain's CDR3 is CASSYQTGPETQYF. CDR3 DNA: TGTGCCAGCAGCTACCAGACAGGGCCAGAGACCCAGTACTTC.

This sequence joins TRBV12-3 or TRBV12-4 and TRBJ1-5; no definite D call. Between the trimmed V and J ends, which lost 3 bases and 2 bases, there was a span of 14 bases. The length of the CDR3 is 16 residues. The CDR3 reads CASSFGVEVGNQPQHF. In DNA form, the CDR3 reads TGTGCCAGCAGTTTCGGCGTCGAAGTAGGCAATCAGCCCCAGCATTTT.

This clonotype was seen only once. The chain couples TRBV7-8 to TRBJ2-3; either TRBD1 or TRBD2 may supply D (6 bases each). Trimming stripped 4 bases from V and 4 bases from J, with 18 bases between. The CDR3 spans 16 residues. The germline V gene has CDR1 SGHVS and CDR2 FQNEAQ. The CDR3 region is CASSWDGGRVSDTQYF. For the CDR3, the DNA is TGTGCCAGCAGCTGGGATGGGGGGCGAGTGTCAGATACGCAGTATTTT. The full variable domain, with the rest looked up from reference TRBV7-8 and TRBJ2-3, is GAGVSQSPRYKVAKRGQDVALRCDPISGHVSLFWYQQALGQGPEFLTYFQNEAQLDKSGLPSDRFFAERPEGSVSTLKIQRTQQEDSAVYLCASSWDGGRVSDTQYFGPGTRLTVL.

This clonotype was counted only a few times. The chain carries TRBV3-1 and TRBJ1-1, with 8 bases identical to TRBD1. Germline V gives CDR1 LGHDT, CDR2 YNNKEL (reference sequence). CDR3 length: 15 residues. After removal of 3 bases from V and 4 bases from J, the junction contained 7 bases not matched to a gene. CDR3 in amino acids: CASSHPLTGVTEAFF. CDR3 DNA sequence: TGTGCCAGCAGCCACCCCTTGACAGGGGTCACTGAAGCTTTCTTT.

This clonotype was counted between two and nine times. The chain uses TRBV3-1 and TRBJ2-7, with D unresolved. Germline loops: CDR1 LGHDT, CDR2 YNNKEL (reference sequence). Trimming removed 3 bases from V and 7 bases from J, with 7 bases in between. The CDR3 runs 11 residues. CDR3 region: CASSQRGEQYF. CDR3 in DNA: TGTGCCAGCAGCCAGAGAGGAGAGCAGTACTTC.

This sequence joins TRBV7-2 and TRBJ2-2; 10 bases match TRBD2. V was pared by 0 bases and J by 7 bases, with 8 bases of the junction left unmatched. CDR3 length: 17 residues. The germline CDR1 and CDR2 sequences are SGHTA and FQGNSA. The CDR3 reads CASSLAIERGGHGELFF. For the CDR3, the DNA is TGTGCCAGCAGCTTAGCGATCGAGCGGGGGGGCCACGGGGAGCTGTTTTTT. The complete variable domain, with remaining parts taken from reference TRBV7-2 and TRBJ2-2, reads GAGVSQSPSNKVTEKGKDVELRCDPISGHTALYWYRQSLGQGLEFLIYFQGNSAPDKSGLPSDRFSAERTGGSVSTLTIQRTQQEDSAVYLCASSLAIERGGHGELFFGEGSRLTVL.

This clonotype has at least ten counts. The chain employs TRBV11-2 and TRBJ1-1, with D tentatively TRBD1 (5 bases). Trimming shortened V by 8 bases and J by 0 bases, and 13 bases separated the two germline ends. CDR3 length: 14 residues. CDR1 and CDR2 from the germline V gene are SGHAT and FQNNGV. The CDR3 nucleotides are TGTGCCAGCTCCTCTTGGGGGATGAACACTGAAGCTTTCTTT. Amino acids: CASSSWGMNTEAFF.

V is TRBV5-1 and J is TRBJ2-2; a weak D match, TRBD2 (6 bases). The CDR3 has 17 amino acids. Trimming left V 1 base short and J 1 base short, with 14 bases between. Germline CDR1 reads SGHRS; CDR2 reads YFSETQ. CDR3 protein: CASSLSDPGLNTGELFF. Here the CDR3 DNA reads TGCGCCAGCAGCTTGTCCGACCCGGGACTGAACACCGGGGAGCTGTTTTTT.

The V call is TRBV6-1, the J call TRBJ2-1, with 12 bases that match TRBD2. Germline V gene lookup returns CDR1 MNHNS and CDR2 SASEGT. V gave up 6 bases and J gave up 4 bases; unmatched junction bases: 7. The CDR3 is made up of 16 amino acids. The DNA of the CDR3 is TGTGCCAGCAGCCACCCACTAGCGGGAGGATACAATGAGCAGTTCTTC. It specifies CASSHPLAGGYNEQFF.

As concerns this clonotype: At one end, the junction sequence differs from germline, possibly due to a read error. The chain combines TRBV7-9 with TRBJ2-1; D is ambiguous. In germline, CDR1 is SEHNR, CDR2 FQNEAQ (reference sequence). The CDR3 has 15 amino acids. CDR3 region: CDSSALPTEYNEQFF. The DNA of the CDR3 is TGTGACAGCAGCGCTCTCCCGACGGAGTACAATGAGCAGTTCTTC.

The rearrangement uses TRBV15 and TRBJ2-3; 8 bases agree with TRBD2. The V gene's germline CDR1 is LNHNV and CDR2 YYDKDF (reference sequence). V lost 2 bases to trimming and J lost 5 bases; unmatched junction nucleotides: 9. The CDR3 consists of 16 residues. The chain's CDR3 is CATSRLPGLDLDTQYF. The CDR3 DNA sequence: TGTGCCACCAGCAGATTACCGGGACTAGACCTAGATACGCAGTATTTT.

The chain recombines TRBV9 with TRBJ2-3; D is possibly TRBD1 or TRBD2 (5 bases each). Looked up from germline, CDR1 is SGDLS and CDR2 is YYNGEE. CDR3 length: 15 residues. V gave up 0 bases and J gave up 2 bases, with 10 bases separating them. This CDR3 reads CASSVGGTITDTQYF. The CDR3 nucleotides read TGTGCCAGCAGCGTAGGAGGGACCATCACAGATACGCAGTATTTT.

The rearrangement uses TRBV5-1 and TRBJ2-5; 10 bases match TRBD2. Losses at the gene ends were 3 bases for V and 5 bases for J; bases not matched to a gene: 13. The length of the CDR3 is 17 residues. Per germline, CDR1 SGHRS and CDR2 YFSETQ. The CDR3 protein is CASSSGDLAGAMETQYF. CDR3 in DNA: TGCGCCAGCAGCTCGGGAGACCTAGCGGGGGCGATGGAGACCCAGTACTTC.

The chain employs TRBV12-3 or TRBV12-4 and TRBJ2-2; 11 bases are a match to TRBD2. Trimming removed 1 base from V and 4 bases from J; junction bases left unmatched: 2. The CDR3 loop spans 16 amino acids. This CDR3 reads CASSLGLAGRTGELFF. In DNA, the CDR3 is TGTGCCAGCAGTTTAGGACTAGCGGGACGCACCGGGGAGCTGTTTTTT.

V gene TRBV2 combines with J gene TRBJ2-3; TRBD2 aligns across 10 bases. This CDR3 is 14 amino acids long. Germline V gene lookup returns CDR1 SNHLY and CDR2 FYNNEI. V dropped 7 bases and J dropped 3; count of bases not matched to a gene: 4. CDR3 coding DNA: TGTGCCAGCAAGCGGGAGGGCCGTACAGATACGCAGTATTTT. Protein sequence: CASKREGRTDTQYF.

The chain couples TRBV20-1 to TRBJ1-2; tentatively, D is TRBD1 (6 bases). The V end was cut by 5 bases, the J end by 3 bases, with 13 bases between. Germline loops: CDR1 DFQATT, CDR2 SNEGSKA (reference sequence). This CDR3 spans 13 amino acids. CDR3 sequence reads: CSAPSRGDYGYTF. CDR3 nucleotide sequence: TGCAGTGCTCCGAGCAGGGGCGACTATGGCTACACCTTC.

CDR3 DNA sequence: TGTGCCAGCAGTGACGGGACTCCATACGAAAAACTGTTTTTT. As protein: CASSDGTPYEKLFF. This chain uses TRBV6-1 with TRBJ1-4; D may be TRBD1 (5 bases). V was shortened by 3 bases and J by 8 bases, with 13 bases between the two germline ends. Germline CDR1 MNHNS, CDR2 SASEGT. This CDR3 region has 14 residues.

The genes are TRBV7-9 and TRBJ2-7; D is perhaps TRBD1 or TRBD2 (6 bases each). The CDR3 contains 14 residues. Germline CDR1 and CDR2: SEHNR and FQNEAQ (reference sequence). Trimming cost V 5 bases and J 0 bases, with 11 bases left between them. CDR3 bases: TGTGCCAGCAGCCGGGGGCAGAACTCCTACGAGCAGTACTTC. This translates into CASSRGQNSYEQYF.

The sample holds a few counts of this clonotype. The gene calls are TRBV2 and TRBJ2-1, with unresolved D. The CDR3 covers 13 residues. The germline V gene has CDR1 SNHLY and CDR2 FYNNEI. Trimming took 7 bases from V and 0 from J, leaving 7 bases between them. The CDR3 nucleotides read TGTGCCAGCAAGGTTTACTCCTACAATGAGCAGTTCTTC. Translated: CASKVYSYNEQFF.